What follows describes a single TCR beta chain. Authors' methods: Researchers report that nucleated cell counts were estimated from reference gene primer amplification. The assay was immunoSEQ multiplex PCR, and TCRdb's table has in-frame clones only and misses some. The V and J calls and clone size are taken from that table; D and trimming were inferred from the DNA. The sample has 170,000 or so clones; just under 90% are singletons. The CDR3 has 15 amino acids. From germline, CDR1 is LNHDA and CDR2 SQIVND (reference sequence). The V gene lost 5 bases and the J gene lost 0 bases, with 11 bases spanning the gap. One Seattle source followed patients from active infection through their disease course. The data were obtained in a study of blood T cell repertoires in COVID-19. Looking at the study overall: Donors in the United States, Italy and Spain gave samples during acute or convalescent COVID-19. Sources were T cells, B-cell-depleted T cells, or PBMCs; the material itself was cDNA or gDNA.

Sequencing input: peripheral blood. This TCR came from a woman aged 70-85 years with COVID-19, enrolled during active disease. V gene TRBV19 combines with J gene TRBJ1-3; D is ambiguous. The CDR3 DNA sequence: TGTGCCAGTAGTGTCCGTGGGAGCTCTGGAAACACCATATATTTT. Amino acid sequence: CASSVRGSSGNTIYF.